The clone carrying this TCR beta chain was recorded many times. An end of the junction does not agree with germline; a read error may underlie this. Per germline, CDR1 SGHRS and CDR2 YFSETQ. This CDR3 is 16 amino acids long. This sample is drawn from a study of read filtering for tumor transcriptome and immune sequencing. Molecular barcoded adaptors covering alpha/delta and beta/gamma chains were used on approximately 400 ng RNA. One entry per CDR3 protein, called by TCRdb with MiXCR from the reads. The table lists tens of thousands of distinct CDR3 sequences, around 19% of them singletons. The material sequenced was a population of CD138-negative cells sorted from bone marrow. The genes are TRBV5-1 and TRBJ2-1; 13 bases match TRBD2. The source of this sequence is a donor over 35 with multiple myeloma. The CDR3 nucleotides are TGTGCCAGCAGCTGGGGATGGACTAGCGGGAGTAATGAGCAGTTCTTC. Translated: CASSWGWTSGSNEQFF.